Presented here are 9 T cell receptor beta chains from one specimen sequenced in a study of vaccination and CD4 T cells after COVID-19. What these receptors recognize is not known. CD4+ T cells that had been cultured provided DNA sequenced with the Oncomine TCR Beta short-read assay. One entry per CDR3 protein results from TCRdb running MiXCR on the PCR reads. Of about 8,900 distinct CDR3 sequences in the sample, 64% were seen once. Regarding treatment: approximately 9-day PBMC culture with coronavirus spike peptide pools or control peptides (ViraFEST assay). The sequenced sample consisted of CD4+ T cells from blood, cultured in vitro. The receptors were gathered from a human donor who had recovered from COVID-19.

This clonotype was observed once. In DNA, the CDR3 is TGTGCCAGCAGCTTAGTTCAGGGGCCCCTGGGAGGGGAGCTGTTTTTT. The encoded protein is CASSLVQGPLGGELFF. The chain couples TRBV7-2 to TRBJ2-2; a possible D gene is TRBD1 (6 bases). Germline V gene sequence: CDR1 SGHTA, CDR2 FQGNSA. The CDR3 totals 16 residues. Trimming removed 1 base at V and 8 bases at J, with 17 bases between.

This clonotype was counted only a few times. J is TRBJ1-5 and V is TRBV6-5; tentatively, D is TRBD1 (5 bases). The CDR3 runs to 16 residues. CDR1 and CDR2 (germline): MNHEY, SVGAGI. Trimming pared 3 bases from V and 1 base from J, leaving 13 bases between. The CDR3 here is CASSYQFGHSNQPQHF. Written as DNA, the CDR3 is TGTGCCAGCAGTTATCAATTCGGACACAGCAATCAGCCCCAGCATTTT.

This clonotype is a singleton in its sample. The rearrangement links TRBV27 to TRBJ2-7, with 9 bases fitting TRBD2. The CDR3 spans 15 residues. Germline values: CDR1 MNHEY, CDR2 SMNVEV (reference sequence). J was trimmed by 2 bases and V by 6 bases; bases with no gene match: 8. The CDR3 here is CASSLTSGFTYEQYF. In nucleotides, the CDR3 is TGTGCCAGCAGCCTGACTAGCGGATTCACCTACGAGCAGTACTTC.

This clonotype was counted between two and nine times. In DNA, the CDR3 is TGTGCCAGCAGCTTAGTAGGGGGAATTAATGAAAAACTGTTTTTT. It codes for CASSLVGGINEKLFF. V is TRBV7-9 and J is TRBJ1-4; D may be TRBD1 (6 bases). V lost 1 base to trimming and J lost 4 bases, with 10 bases between them. Per the germline V gene, CDR1 is SEHNR and CDR2 is FQNEAQ (reference sequence). CDR3 length: 15 residues.

This clonotype has only a few counts. This sequence joins TRBV12-3 or TRBV12-4 and TRBJ1-1; 8 nucleotides align to TRBD1. Unmatched junction bases numbered 4, after V lost 3 bases and J lost 4 bases. The CDR3 runs 14 residues. The CDR3 DNA sequence: TGTGCCAGCAGTTTGGACAGGGAGCCCACTGAAGCTTTCTTT. This sequence encodes CASSLDREPTEAFF.

This clonotype appeared once. The rearrangement joins TRBV7-2 to TRBJ1-1; 7 bases are shared with TRBD1. This CDR3 region has 14 residues. Germline V gives CDR1 SGHTA, CDR2 FQGNSA. V gave up 4 bases and J gave up 4 bases; unmatched junction bases: 6. The CDR3 DNA sequence: TGTGCCAGCAGCTCTCAGACAGGGCCCACTGAAGCTTTCTTT. Amino acid sequence: CASSSQTGPTEAFF.

This clonotype was picked up a small number of times. The gene calls are TRBV27 and TRBJ1-5, with TRBD1 matching 7 bases. Germline loops: CDR1 MNHEY, CDR2 SMNVEV (reference sequence). The CDR3 covers 15 residues. Unmatched junction bases numbered 6, after V lost 5 bases and J lost 2 bases. As DNA, the CDR3 is TGTGCCAGCAGTCTTACAGGGGTACGCAATCAGCCCCAGCATTTT. The encoded protein is CASSLTGVRNQPQHF.

The chain combines TRBV2 with TRBJ2-1; 7 nucleotides line up with TRBD2. Looked up from germline, CDR1 is SNHLY and CDR2 is FYNNEI. The CDR3 totals 15 residues. The junction had 5 bases not matched to a gene; V was cut back by 6 bases and J by 0 bases. CDR3 protein: CASRLGGSSYNEQFF. DNA for the CDR3: TGTGCCAGCAGGCTAGGCGGGAGCTCCTACAATGAGCAGTTCTTC.

J is TRBJ1-1 and V is TRBV7-9; no firm D call. This CDR3 spans 12 amino acids. V dropped 3 bases and J dropped 3 bases, with 5 bases sitting between them. Germline loops: CDR1 SEHNR, CDR2 FQNEAQ (reference sequence). The CDR3 reads CASSFGYTEAFF. Here the CDR3 DNA reads TGTGCCAGCAGCTTCGGATACACTGAAGCTTTCTTT.